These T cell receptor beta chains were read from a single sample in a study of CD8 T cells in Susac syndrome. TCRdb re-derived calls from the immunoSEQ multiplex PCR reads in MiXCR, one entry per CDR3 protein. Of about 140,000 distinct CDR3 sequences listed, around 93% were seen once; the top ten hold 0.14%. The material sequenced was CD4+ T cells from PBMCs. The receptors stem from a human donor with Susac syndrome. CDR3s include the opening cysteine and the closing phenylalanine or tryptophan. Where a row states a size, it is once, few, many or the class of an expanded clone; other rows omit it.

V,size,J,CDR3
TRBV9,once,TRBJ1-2,CASSVAQTPNYGYTF
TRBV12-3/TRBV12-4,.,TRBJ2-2,CASSLYLGELFF
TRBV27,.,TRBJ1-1,CASSFEGRPNTEAFF
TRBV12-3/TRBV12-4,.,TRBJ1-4,CASSPLRDSNNEKLFF
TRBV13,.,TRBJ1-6,CASSGRDVRSPLHF
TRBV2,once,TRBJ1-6,CASRLGYGSPLHF
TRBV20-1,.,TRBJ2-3,CSARGTGGPDTQYF
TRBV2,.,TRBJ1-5,CASSLTATWGYSNQPQHF
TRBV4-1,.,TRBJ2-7,CASSQDLGQGYRYEQYF
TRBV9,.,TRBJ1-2,CASTRHAGGQTYGYTF
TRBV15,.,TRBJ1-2,CATSTGGDYGYTF
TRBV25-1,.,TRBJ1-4,CASSGPATEKLFF
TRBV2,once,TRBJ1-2,CASSATGPGYTF
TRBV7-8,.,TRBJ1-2,CASSLDPGTYGYTF
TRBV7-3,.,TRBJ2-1,CASSLGQAYNEQFF
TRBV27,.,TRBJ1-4,CATGGRGLGEKLFF
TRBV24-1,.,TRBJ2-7,CATSDRSGGRYEQYF
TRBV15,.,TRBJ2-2,CATSRPKSGELFF
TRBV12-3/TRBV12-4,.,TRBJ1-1,CASSPSTANTEAFF
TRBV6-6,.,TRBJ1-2,CASSYGRDSNYGYTF
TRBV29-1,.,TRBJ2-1,CSVVGAGVIYNEQFF
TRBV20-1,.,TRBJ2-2,CSARSGTRVAWRDGELFF
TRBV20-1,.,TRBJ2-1,CSAGSGPSQNEQFF
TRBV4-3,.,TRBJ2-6,CASSQRTAGANVLTF
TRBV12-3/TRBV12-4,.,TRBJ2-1,CASSRNLAEQFF
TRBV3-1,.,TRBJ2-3,CASSPYLGLAVTDTQYF
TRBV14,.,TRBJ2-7,CASGPGTASYEQYF
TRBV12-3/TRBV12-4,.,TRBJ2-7,CASSPTSGDYEQYF
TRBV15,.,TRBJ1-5,CATSRVGRGNQPQHF
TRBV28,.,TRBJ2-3,CASSLSGTGASTDTQYF
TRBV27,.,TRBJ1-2,CASSSHRDRVDYTF
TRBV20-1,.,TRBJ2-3,CSASPTGFTQYF
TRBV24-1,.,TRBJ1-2,CATSDTTGAGGYTF
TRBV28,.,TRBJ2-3,CASSDRNTQYF
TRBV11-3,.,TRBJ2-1,CASSYATGGYNEQFF
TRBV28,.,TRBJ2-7,CASSLAGAAYEQYF
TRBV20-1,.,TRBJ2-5,CSARAKQGNQETQYF
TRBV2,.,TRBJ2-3,CASNDASTDTQYF
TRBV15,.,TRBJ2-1,CATSRVGNYNEQFF
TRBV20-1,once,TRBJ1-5,CSARFGWSNQPQHF
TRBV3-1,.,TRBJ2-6,CASSGWTGNSGANVLTF
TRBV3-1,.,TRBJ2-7,CASSAGQAYEQYF
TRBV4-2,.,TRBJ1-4,CASSQESGTEKLFF
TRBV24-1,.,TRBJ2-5,CATSDSIRDDGETQYF
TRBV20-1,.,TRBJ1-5,CSAWTGSLPQHF
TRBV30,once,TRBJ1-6,CAWSVGGLGLYSPLHF
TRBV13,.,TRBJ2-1,CASSRDREAQFF
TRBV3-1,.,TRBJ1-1,CASSYRFTEAFF
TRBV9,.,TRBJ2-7,CASSVAGHSYEQYF
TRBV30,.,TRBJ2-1,CAWNRDRLSPGQFF
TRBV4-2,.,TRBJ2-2,CASSQQGNTGELFF
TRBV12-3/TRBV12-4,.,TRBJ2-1,CASSSPGGAPYNEQFF
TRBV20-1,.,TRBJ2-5,CSASPRGLQETQYF
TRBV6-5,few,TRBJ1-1,CASSRGRMNTEAFF
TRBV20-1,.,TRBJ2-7,CSARDNTRQVPEQYF
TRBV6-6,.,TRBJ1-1,CASSSERLATEAFF
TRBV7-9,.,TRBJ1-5,CASSIRTIATYFSNQPQHF